A single sample is the source of the 22 T cell receptor beta chains below, sequenced in a study of T cell responses to AZD1222 COVID-19 vaccine. The repertoire was sequenced with immunoSEQ multiplex PCR; TCRdb's copy has only in-frame clones and lacks some. The sample yields about 180,000 clones, roughly 88% seen once. Sequenced material: peripheral blood, taken on day 0 of AZD1222 vaccination. Source of these receptors: an adult in good health.

As regards this clone: Other DNA sequences from this sample encode an identical CDR3 as well. The rearrangement joins TRBV5-1 to TRBJ1-2; 7 bases fit TRBD1. Losses at the gene ends were 2 bases for V and 3 bases for J; bases not matched to a gene: 1. This CDR3 is 13 amino acids long. In germline, CDR1 is SGHRS, CDR2 YFSETQ. The CDR3 DNA reads TGCGCCAGCAGCTTAGGGACAGACTATGGCTACACCTTC. Amino acids: CASSLGTDYGYTF.

CDR3 in amino acids: CASSRGGKGTYEQYF. The CDR3, as DNA: TGTGCCAGTAGTAGGGGGGGTAAGGGAACCTACGAGCAGTACTTC. The chain couples TRBV19 to TRBJ2-7; 7 bases are shared with TRBD2. Germline assignment: CDR1 LNHDA and CDR2 SQIVND (reference sequence). The CDR3 contains 15 residues. V dropped 4 bases and J dropped 2; count of bases not matched to a gene: 8.

V and J are TRBV7-6 and TRBJ2-7; TRBD1 agrees at 9 bases. Germline lookup yields CDR1 SGHVS and CDR2 FNYEAQ. The CDR3 sequence is 17 residues long. V dropped 2 bases and J dropped 4; count of bases not matched to a gene: 12. CDR3 DNA sequence: TGTGCCAGCAGCTTAACTCCCTCAGGACAGGGGTTTTACGAGCAGTACTTC. Protein: CASSLTPSGQGFYEQYF.

The V gene is TRBV29-1, the J gene TRBJ1-1; TRBD1 is a possible D gene (6 bases). Germline values: CDR1 SQVTM, CDR2 ANQGSEA. Between the trimmed V and J ends, which lost 5 bases and 3 bases, there was a span of 13 bases. The CDR3 totals 13 residues. Written as DNA, the CDR3 is TGCAGCGTTCCCAACAGGGTAGACACTGAAGCTTTCTTT. Translating gives CSVPNRVDTEAFF.

The rearrangement joins TRBV3-1 (or the pseudogene TRBV3-2) to TRBJ1-6, with D possibly being TRBD1 (5 bases). This CDR3 spans 15 amino acids. Trimming took 1 base from V and 10 from J, leaving 14 bases between them. Germline V gene lookup returns CDR1 LGHDT and CDR2 YNNKEL (reference sequence). DNA of the CDR3: TGTGCCAGCAGCCAAGTAGGAGGGGTCGGGTCACCCCTCCACTTT. It encodes CASSQVGGVGSPLHF.

The rearrangement joins TRBV6-5 to TRBJ2-1; no definite D call. Germline CDR1 reads MNHEY; CDR2 reads SVGAGI. CDR3 length: 13 amino acids. V was pared by 0 bases and J by 7 bases, with 7 bases between. The CDR3 DNA reads TGTGCCAGCAGTTACTCGATAGGTAATGAGCAGTTCTTC. Translated, it gives CASSYSIGNEQFF.

DNA of the CDR3: TGTGCCAGCAGCTCCGACAGGGTTAATGAAAAACTGTTTTTT. Translating it yields CASSSDRVNEKLFF. The chain combines TRBV4-2 with TRBJ1-4, with 7 bases aligning to TRBD1. Germline loops: CDR1 LGHNA, CDR2 YNFKEQ. The CDR3 contains 14 residues. V was pared by 5 bases and J by 4 bases, with 4 bases of the junction left unmatched.

The chain is built from TRBV7-6 and TRBJ2-7; D may be TRBD1 (5 bases). Germline V lookup: CDR1 SGHVS, CDR2 FNYEAQ. CDR3 length: 15 residues. The V end was cut by 6 bases, the J end by 0 bases, with 15 bases between. The chain's CDR3 is CASSSVQGYSYEQYF. CDR3 in DNA: TGTGCCAGCAGTTCCGTTCAGGGTTACTCCTACGAGCAGTACTTC.

V gene TRBV4-2 combines with J gene TRBJ2-2; D uncertain. V was clipped by 0 bases and J by 7 bases, with 9 bases between them. CDR3 length: 14 amino acids. Germline CDR1 and CDR2: LGHNA and YNFKEQ. DNA for the CDR3: TGTGCCAGCAGCCAAGATTTGGTGGTCGGGGAGCTGTTTTTT. It specifies CASSQDLVVGELFF.

The rearrangement joins TRBV4-1 to TRBJ1-1; D call uncertain. Looked up from germline, CDR1 is MGHRA and CDR2 is YSYEKL. This CDR3 comprises 13 residues. V was clipped by 1 base and J by 5 bases, with 8 bases between them. The CDR3 loop reads CASSQAGFTEAFF. The DNA of the CDR3 is TGCGCCAGCAGCCAAGCCGGGTTTACTGAAGCTTTCTTT.

The chain links TRBV7-9 to TRBJ2-2, with D maybe TRBD2 (5 bases). CDR3 length equals 13 residues. V was trimmed by 5 bases and J by 6 bases, leaving 10 bases between them. Germline lookup yields CDR1 SEHNR and CDR2 FQNEAQ (reference sequence). CDR3 nucleotides: TGTGCCAGCAGCCCCCGGGGTGCCGGGGAGCTGTTTTTT. Translating it yields CASSPRGAGELFF.

The chain is built from TRBV5-4 and TRBJ1-1, with D tentatively TRBD1 (6 bases). Germline CDR1 SGHNT, CDR2 YYREEE (reference sequence). The CDR3 covers 13 residues. Deletions cut 0 bases from V and 10 bases from J, with 13 bases between. Here the CDR3 reads CASSLGSVGAAFF. The CDR3 DNA follows: TGTGCCAGCAGCTTGGGCTCTGTGGGGGCAGCTTTCTTT.

A single count supports this clone. V and J are TRBV30 and TRBJ2-7; D possibly corresponds to TRBD1 (8 bases). V lost 0 bases, J lost 3 bases, and 12 bases lay in between. The CDR3 runs to 14 residues. The germline V gene has CDR1 GTSNPN and CDR2 SVGIG (reference sequence). Written as DNA, the CDR3 is TGTGCCTGGAGTGTACAGGGGGGGGGCTACGAGCAGTACTTC. Its protein is CAWSVQGGGYEQYF.

The genes are TRBV30 and TRBJ1-1; D gene unclear. Germline loops: CDR1 GTSNPN, CDR2 SVGIG (reference sequence). V was clipped by 2 bases and J by 1 base, with 14 bases between them. This CDR3 is 15 amino acids long. The CDR3 nucleotides are TGTGCCTGGAGTTGGACCAGCCGACCGAACACTGAAGCTTTCTTT. The encoded protein is CAWSWTSRPNTEAFF.

This chain joins TRBV2 and TRBJ2-7, with 9 positions matching TRBD1. CDR3 size: 14 residues. The germline V gene encodes CDR1 SNHLY and CDR2 FYNNEI. Unmatched junction bases numbered 5, after V lost 7 bases and J lost 1 base. In DNA form, the CDR3 reads TGTGCCAGCAATCGACAGGGGGGATCCTACGAGCAGTACTTC. The encoded protein is CASNRQGGSYEQYF.

The chain is built from TRBV27 and TRBJ1-3; no clear D gene. Trimming pared 5 bases from V and 0 bases from J, leaving 8 bases between. This CDR3 has 14 amino acids. Germline CDR1 is MNHEY and CDR2 is SMNVEV (reference sequence). CDR3 loop: CASSPLGSGNTIYF. The CDR3 region has the DNA TGTGCCAGCAGTCCGTTGGGCTCTGGAAACACCATATATTTT.

The chain uses TRBV5-4 and TRBJ1-1; tentatively, D is TRBD1 (6 bases). The germline V gene has CDR1 SGHNT and CDR2 YYREEE (reference sequence). This CDR3 has 15 amino acids. The V end was cut by 6 bases, the J end by 0 bases, with 15 bases between. CDR3 residues: CASNHPGQLNTEAFF. The CDR3 DNA reads as TGTGCCAGCAACCATCCGGGACAATTGAACACTGAAGCTTTCTTT. Drawing the rest from reference TRBV5-4 and TRBJ1-1, the complete variable domain is ETGVTQSPTHLIKTRGQQVTLRCSSQSGHNTVSWYQQALGQGPQFIFQYYREEENGRGNFPPRFSGLQFPNYSSELNVNALELDDSALYLCASNHPGQLNTEAFFGQGTRLTVV.

The chain recombines TRBV7-9 with TRBJ1-2; D remains unclear. The V gene lost 5 bases and the J gene lost 3 bases, with 10 bases spanning the gap. Germline V lookup: CDR1 SEHNR, CDR2 FQNEAQ (reference sequence). CDR3 length equals 13 residues. The CDR3 DNA reads as TGTGCCAGCAGCCCCGCACTAGACTATGGCTACACCTTC. It is translated as CASSPALDYGYTF.

This chain joins TRBV5-5 and TRBJ1-2; TRBD1 agrees at 10 bases. CDR1 is SGHKS and CDR2 is YYEKEE in the germline V gene (reference sequence). V shed 1 base and J 7 bases; nucleotides not matched to a gene: 10. The CDR3 runs 16 residues. CDR3 loop: CASSLYSDRGRGGYTF. CDR3 in DNA: TGTGCCAGCAGCTTGTACTCCGACAGGGGGCGCGGTGGCTACACCTTC.

This clone was seen a few times. V gene TRBV4-2 combines with J gene TRBJ1-1; D is unclear. Germline values: CDR1 LGHNA, CDR2 YNFKEQ. V was trimmed by 8 bases and J by 1 base, leaving 11 bases between them. The CDR3 totals 13 residues. Written as DNA, the CDR3 is TGTGCCAGCGGCCGGCCCCCGAACACTGAAGCTTTCTTT. Protein product: CASGRPPNTEAFF.

This chain connects TRBV5-8 to TRBJ1-2; TRBD1 matches at 11 bases. The CDR3 covers 15 residues. Germline assignment: CDR1 SGHTS and CDR2 YDEGEE. V was pared by 4 bases and J by 8 bases, with 10 bases of the junction left unmatched. The CDR3 is CASSTGQGAWGGYTF. Here the CDR3 DNA reads TGTGCCAGCAGCACCGGACAGGGGGCGTGGGGCGGCTACACCTTC.

The V call is TRBV9, the J call TRBJ1-6; 7 bases are shared with TRBD1. CDR3 length: 14 amino acids. The trim removed 0 bases at V and 9 bases at J, leaving 3 bases unmatched. CDR1 is SGDLS and CDR2 is YYNGEE in the germline V gene. CDR3 protein: CASSVETGTSPLHF. DNA for the CDR3: TGTGCCAGCAGCGTAGAGACAGGGACTTCACCCCTCCACTTT.